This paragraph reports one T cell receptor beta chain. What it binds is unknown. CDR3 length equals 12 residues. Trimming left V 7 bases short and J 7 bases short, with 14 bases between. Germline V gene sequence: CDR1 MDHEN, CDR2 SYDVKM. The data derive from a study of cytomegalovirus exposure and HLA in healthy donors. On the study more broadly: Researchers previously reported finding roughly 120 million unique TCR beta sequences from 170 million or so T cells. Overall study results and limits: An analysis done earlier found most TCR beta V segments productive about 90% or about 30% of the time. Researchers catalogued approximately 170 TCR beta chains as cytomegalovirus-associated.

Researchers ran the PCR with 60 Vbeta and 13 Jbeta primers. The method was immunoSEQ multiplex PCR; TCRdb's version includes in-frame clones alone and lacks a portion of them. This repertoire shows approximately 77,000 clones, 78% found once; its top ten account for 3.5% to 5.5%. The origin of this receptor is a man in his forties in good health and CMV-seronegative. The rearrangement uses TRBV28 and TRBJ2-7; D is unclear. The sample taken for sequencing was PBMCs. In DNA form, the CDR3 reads TGTGCCAGCAACGTAAACAAACTAGAGCAGTACTTC. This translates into CASNVNKLEQYF.